This T cell receptor beta chain was observed in a study of blood T cell repertoires in COVID-19. This table comes from immunoSEQ multiplex PCR, and its TCRdb copy is limited to in-frame clones, with some not included. This sample has hundreds of thousands of clones, with around 90% found just once. The CDR3 length is 16 residues. The germline V and J ends were trimmed by 4 bases and 4 bases, with 13 bases remaining between them. Germline CDR1 reads KGHDR; CDR2 reads SFDVKD. The genes are TRBV24-1 and TRBJ2-6; a weak D match, TRBD1 (5 bases). The sequence was obtained from a woman aged 25 to 45 who had recovered from COVID-19. Sequenced sample: PBMCs or T cells enriched from blood (not recorded which). CDR3 residues: CATSEVGVEGANVLTF. The CDR3 DNA reads TGTGCCACCAGTGAAGTAGGGGTGGAAGGGGCCAACGTCCTGACTTTC.